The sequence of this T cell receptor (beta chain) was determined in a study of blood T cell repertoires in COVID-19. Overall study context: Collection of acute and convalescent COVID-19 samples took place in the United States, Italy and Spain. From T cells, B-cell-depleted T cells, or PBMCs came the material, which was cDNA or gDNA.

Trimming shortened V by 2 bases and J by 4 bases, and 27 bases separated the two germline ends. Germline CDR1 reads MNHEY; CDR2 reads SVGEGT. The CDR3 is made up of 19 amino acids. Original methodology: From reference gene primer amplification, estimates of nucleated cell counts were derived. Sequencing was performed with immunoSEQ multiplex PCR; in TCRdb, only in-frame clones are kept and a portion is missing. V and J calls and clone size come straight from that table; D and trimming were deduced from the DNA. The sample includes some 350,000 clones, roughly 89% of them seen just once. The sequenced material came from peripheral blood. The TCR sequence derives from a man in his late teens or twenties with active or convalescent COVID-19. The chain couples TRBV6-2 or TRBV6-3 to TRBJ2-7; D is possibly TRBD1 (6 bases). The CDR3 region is CASSYHLDQGLIVRYEQYF. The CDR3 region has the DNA TGTGCCAGCAGTTACCACTTGGACCAGGGGCTAATAGTACGGTACGAGCAGTACTTC.